One and the same sample provided the 3 T cell receptor beta chains below, sequenced in a study of cytomegalovirus exposure and HLA in healthy donors. PCR involved 60 Vbeta and 13 Jbeta primers. TCRdb keeps only in-frame clones here, not all; method: immunoSEQ multiplex PCR. Among 150,000 to 200,000 clones, 60% to 85% were seen once, and the ten largest hold roughly 0.99%. Sequencing input: PBMCs. All receptors come from a woman between 40 and 55 years old in good health and CMV-seronegative.

CDR3 nucleotides: TGTGCCAGCAGCTCGGGGAGCGGGTTCGCTGAAGCTTTCTTT. As protein: CASSSGSGFAEAFF. The chain carries TRBV5-4 and TRBJ1-1; D unclear. With 3 bases removed from V and 6 bases from J, the gap between germline ends came to 15 bases. Germline CDR1 SGHNT, CDR2 YYREEE (reference sequence). This CDR3 contains 14 residues.

The rearrangement links TRBV21-1 to TRBJ2-3; the D call in the table, TRBD1, was not verified against the DNA. TRBV21-1 is tagged as a pseudogene. The CDR3 spans 15 residues. DNA for the CDR3: TGTGCCAGCAGCAGAGAGGACAGCCACACAGATACGCAGTATTTT. Protein product: CASSREDSHTDTQYF.

The rearrangement joins TRBV7-3 to TRBJ2-2; D uncertain. V lost 2 bases, J lost 4 bases, and 8 bases lay in between. The CDR3 has 14 amino acids. CDR1 SGHTA and CDR2 FQGTGA come from the germline V gene. The CDR3 region has the DNA TGTGCCAGCAGCTTACTCGTCGGCACCGGGGAGCTGTTTTTT. It codes for CASSLLVGTGELFF.